One T cell receptor (beta chain) is described in this entry. This clonotype was seen ten or more times. The antigen this receptor binds is unknown. Base qualities are not provided; no much larger clone lies one nucleotide away. This sample was taken from a study of CD8 T cells in ankylosing spondylitis (dated by TCRdb to about 2017). In the study overall: The study set out to find disease-linked TCR variants by profiling T cell receptor beta repertoires in ankylosing spondylitis patients and healthy donors. The full study cohort comprised 25 ankylosing spondylitis patients and 85 to 120 healthy donors. Peripheral blood was sampled, and synovial fluid was also collected from ankylosing spondylitis patients.

From its cysteine to its phenylalanine, the CDR3 spans 12 amino acids. Solely the CDR3 DNA is kept, with 36 bases framed from the first base. Trimming costs V 1 base and J 5 bases, and their ends lie 6 bases apart. CDR1 SGHRS and CDR2 YFSETQ were looked up in the germline V gene. General findings and caveats noted by the study authors: A TCR beta motif made up of several highly homologous amino acid variants appeared to be characteristic of blood from ankylosing spondylitis patients. The disease-linked clones showed a CD8+ phenotype and occurred at relatively low frequencies in peripheral blood. Some of the motif variants had been reported before in the synovial fluid and blood of reactive arthritis patients, a finding that suggests common disease-initiation mechanisms. The disease-linked clones were reported to be significantly enriched in matched synovial fluid samples from ankylosing spondylitis patients.

Sequencer: Illumina HiSeq 2500. Quantitative 5'-RACE with molecular barcodes was the method used to prepare the TCR beta libraries. Per the authors' processing: A new computational method based on a probabilistic model of VDJ rearrangement was used to identify disease-linked TCR variants. In TCRdb, the public reads were trimmed at Q25 with fastp and aligned with MiXCR, with productive beta chains retained. Each record represents a unique CDR3 protein, reported with the most common genes and DNA among its rows. V and J calls and clone size were set by TCRdb, not the authors. The sample data list under 150,000 distinct CDR3 sequences, and roughly 11% of these were observed just once. The ten largest clones capture 3.5% to 5% of the sample.

The clonotype was recovered from a female donor with ankylosing spondylitis or in good health (not recorded which). The source material was blood, either unsorted or a sorted T cell fraction (not recorded which). This sequence uses TRBV5-1 and TRBJ2-5; too little of a D gene remains to name it. The DNA is TGCGCCAGCAGCTTGAGAGAGGAGACCCAGTACTTC. Its translation is CASSLREETQYF.